This T cell receptor (beta chain) appears in the sequencing data of a study of cytomegalovirus exposure and HLA in healthy donors. Study-level findings and limits: Available immune exposure information was restricted to CMV serostatus only. A later analysis reportedly found that, within productive TCRs, an Asian-associated ancestry cluster had fewer N-insertions than the mean observed across the approximately 690 donors.

The germline CDR1 and CDR2 sequences are MGHRA and YSYEKL. Trimming stripped 4 bases from V and 4 bases from J, with 17 bases between. The CDR3 runs to 15 residues. In the PCR, 60 Vbeta and 13 Jbeta primers were used. Sequencing used immunoSEQ multiplex PCR; TCRdb keeps in-frame clones, though not all of them. The repertoire includes around 100,000 clones, roughly three quarters of them detected once, and roughly 8.9% sits in the top ten. Comments on this clone: What it binds is not known.

The clonotype comes from a male donor in good health and CMV-seropositive. The chain has TRBV4-1 and TRBJ2-7, with D perhaps TRBD2 (5 bases). Sequenced input: PBMCs. The CDR3 protein is CASSPSSGSVYEQYF. CDR3 DNA: TGCGCCAGCAGCCCTTCGTCGGGGTCCGTTTACGAGCAGTACTTC.